Following are 21 T cell receptor beta chains from one sample sequenced in a study of blood T cell repertoires in COVID-19. Generated by immunoSEQ multiplex PCR, the TCRdb table keeps only in-frame clones and is missing some. The sample includes 430,000 or so clones, roughly 90% of them seen just once. Sequenced material: PBMCs or T cells enriched from blood (not recorded which). The receptor source for this set is a woman aged 35 to 49 who had recovered from COVID-19.

The genes are TRBV18 and TRBJ1-6; TRBD1 aligns across 10 bases. The CDR3 contains 15 residues. CDR1 is KGHSH and CDR2 is LQKENI in the germline V gene. V dropped 2 bases and J dropped 6; count of bases not matched to a gene: 1. Written as DNA, the CDR3 is TGTGCCAGCTCACCAGGGACAGGGGTTAATTCACCCCTCCACTTT. Amino acids: CASSPGTGVNSPLHF. Drawing the rest from reference TRBV18 and TRBJ1-6, the complete variable domain is NAGVMQNPRHLVRRRGQEARLRCSPMKGHSHVYWYRQLPEEGLKFMVYLQKENIIDESGMPKERFSAEFPKEGPSILRIQQVVRGDSAAYFCASSPGTGVNSPLHFGNGTRLTVT.

V is TRBV6-1 and J is TRBJ2-5; no firm D call. The CDR3 is made up of 14 amino acids. V was cut by 3 bases and J by 4 bases, with 12 bases left in between. Germline V gives CDR1 MNHNS, CDR2 SASEGT. CDR3 DNA: TGTGCCAGCAGTGAGTTCTGGGCCGTAGAGACCCAGTACTTC. Its translation: CASSEFWAVETQYF.

The rearrangement uses TRBV19 and TRBJ2-6; 8 bases map to TRBD1. CDR3 length: 18 amino acids. With 4 bases clipped from V and 2 bases from J, the junction kept 10 bases outside the gene matches. Germline assignment: CDR1 LNHDA and CDR2 SQIVND (reference sequence). The DNA of the CDR3 is TGTGCCAGTAGTACACTCGGGACAGGAGTTGCTGGGGCCAACGTCCTGACTTTC. It is translated as CASSTLGTGVAGANVLTF. The complete variable domain, with remaining parts taken from reference TRBV19 and TRBJ2-6, reads DGGITQSPKYLFRKEGQNVTLSCEQNLNHDAMYWYRQDPGQGLRLIYYSQIVNDFQKGDIAEGYSVSREKKESFPLTVTSAQKNPTAFYLCASSTLGTGVAGANVLTFGAGSRLTVL.

This chain connects TRBV18 to TRBJ1-5; the D is unclear. With 2 bases removed from V and 6 bases from J, the gap between germline ends came to 8 bases. Germline-derived CDR1 and CDR2 are KGHSH and LQKENI. This CDR3 spans 13 amino acids. The CDR3 bases are TGTGCCAGCTCACCAGAACTCCGTCAGCCCCAGCATTTT. This codes for CASSPELRQPQHF.

This clone was counted only a few times. The chain recombines TRBV3-1 (or the pseudogene TRBV3-2) with TRBJ1-1; D remains ambiguous. The CDR3 spans 14 residues. Trimming shortened V by 0 bases and J by 4 bases, and 9 bases separated the two germline ends. Germline V gene sequence: CDR1 LGHDT, CDR2 YNNKEL (reference sequence). The CDR3 sequence: CASSQDTVGTEAFF. CDR3 nucleotides: TGTGCCAGCAGCCAAGATACGGTTGGCACTGAAGCTTTCTTT.

The table lists this clone with a few counts. The chain combines TRBV4-3 with TRBJ1-5; D gene unclear. Germline CDR1 reads LGHNA; CDR2 reads YSLEER. The CDR3 spans 16 residues. The germline V and J ends were trimmed by 0 bases and 0 bases, with 9 bases remaining between them. This CDR3 reads CASSQEKGGSNQPQHF. CDR3 coding DNA: TGCGCCAGCAGCCAAGAGAAGGGAGGTAGCAATCAGCCCCAGCATTTT.

The chain carries TRBV5-1 and TRBJ2-5, with TRBD1 matching 8 bases. The CDR3 sequence is 15 residues long. CDR1 and CDR2 from the germline V gene are SGHRS and YFSETQ. The V and J ends lost 3 bases and 2 bases, in that order; junction bases with no gene match: 6. The CDR3 spells CASSSRQGAQETQYF. DNA for the CDR3: TGCGCCAGCAGCTCCCGGCAGGGGGCTCAAGAGACCCAGTACTTC.

V usage is TRBV5-4 and J usage is TRBJ2-1, with unresolved D. V was shortened by 0 bases and J by 2 bases, with 6 bases between the two germline ends. The CDR3 runs to 14 residues. The germline gives CDR1 SGHNT, CDR2 YYREEE (reference sequence). The CDR3 region has the DNA TGTGCCAGCAGCTTGGCGAACACCTACAATGAGCAGTTCTTC. Amino acids: CASSLANTYNEQFF.

The rearrangement joins TRBV5-6 to TRBJ2-7, with D possibly matching TRBD1 (6 bases). The germline CDR1 and CDR2 sequences are SGHDT and YYEEEE. Trimming removed 4 bases from V and 6 bases from J, with 20 bases in between. This CDR3 contains 15 residues. The CDR3, as DNA: TGTGCCAGCAGCGAGAGGGTACAGGGTTCGATCGAGCAGTACTTC. Translating gives CASSERVQGSIEQYF. The full variable domain, rest sourced from reference TRBV5-6 and TRBJ2-7, is DAGVTQSPTHLIKTRGQQVTLRCSPKSGHDTVSWYQQALGQGPQFIFQYYEEEERQRGNFPDRFSGHQFPNYSSELNVNALLLGDSALYLCASSERVQGSIEQYFGPGTRLTVT.

This clone was picked up one time. This chain links TRBV5-6 with TRBJ2-1; the match to TRBD1 covers 7 bases. This CDR3 is built from 13 residues. CDR1 is SGHDT and CDR2 is YYEEEE in the germline V gene. The ends lost 5 bases at V and 6 bases at J; junction bases unmatched: 5. The CDR3 here is CASRRQGSNEQFF. CDR3 DNA sequence: TGTGCCAGCAGGAGACAGGGATCCAATGAGCAGTTCTTC.

This chain connects TRBV9 to TRBJ2-7, with D possibly being TRBD2 (5 bases). V was cut by 5 bases and J by 1 base, with 16 bases left in between. Germline values: CDR1 SGDLS, CDR2 YYNGEE. The CDR3 consists of 15 residues. This CDR3 reads CASSEGARQSYEQYF. CDR3 bases: TGTGCCAGCAGTGAGGGCGCCAGACAATCCTACGAGCAGTACTTC.

The chain couples TRBV4-3 to TRBJ2-1; possibly TRBD2 for D (7 bases). The CDR3 is 14 amino acids. The V gene lost 5 bases and the J gene lost 5 bases, with 13 bases spanning the gap. CDR1 and CDR2 (germline): LGHNA, YSLEER. The CDR3: CASSKGEGDNEQFF. CDR3 nucleotide sequence: TGCGCCAGCAGCAAGGGGGAGGGTGACAATGAGCAGTTCTTC.

The rearrangement uses TRBV27 and TRBJ2-7; D not resolved. V gave up 3 bases and J gave up 2 bases, with 8 bases separating them. The CDR3 runs 13 residues. CDR1 MNHEY and CDR2 SMNVEV come from the germline V gene (reference sequence). The chain's CDR3 is CASSLRQTYEQYF. The CDR3 region has the DNA TGTGCCAGCAGTTTGAGGCAAACCTACGAGCAGTACTTC.

The chain is built from TRBV7-8 and TRBJ1-2, with 9 positions matching TRBD1. The CDR3 is 17 residues long. Germline-derived CDR1 and CDR2 are SGHVS and FQNEAQ. Germline trimming cut 2 bases from V and 7 bases from J; bases unmatched to any gene: 14. This CDR3 reads CASSLISPRGQGFGYTF. CDR3 nucleotides: TGTGCCAGCAGCTTAATCTCCCCCAGAGGACAGGGGTTTGGCTACACCTTC.

The chain carries TRBV18 and TRBJ1-2, with 7 positions matching TRBD1. The CDR3 is 13 amino acids. J was trimmed by 4 bases and V by 6 bases; bases with no gene match: 5. Germline lookup yields CDR1 KGHSH and CDR2 LQKENI. In DNA form, the CDR3 reads TGTGCCAGCTCCGGGACAGCCATCTATGGCTACACCTTC. Amino acids: CASSGTAIYGYTF.

The J gene is TRBJ2-5, the V gene TRBV5-1, with D maybe TRBD1 (6 bases). CDR3 length: 14 amino acids. V was cut by 4 bases and J by 2 bases, with 12 bases left in between. CDR1 is SGHRS and CDR2 is YFSETQ in the germline V gene. CDR3 sequence: CASSARDTQETQYF. DNA of the CDR3: TGCGCCAGCAGCGCGAGGGACACACAAGAGACCCAGTACTTC. Together with reference TRBV5-1 and TRBJ2-5, the CDR3 gives the full variable domain: KAGVTQTPRYLIKTRGQQVTLSCSPISGHRSVSWYQQTPGQGLQFLFEYFSETQRNKGNFPGRFSGRQFSNSRSEMNVSTLELGDSALYLCASSARDTQETQYFGPGTRLLVL.

The chain carries TRBV2 and TRBJ2-2; 9 bases map to TRBD1. V lost 7 bases and J lost 4; bases outside the gene matches: 4. CDR3 length equals 14 residues. From germline, CDR1 is SNHLY and CDR2 FYNNEI. The CDR3 nucleotides are TGTGCCAGCAAGGGACAGGGAGGCACCGGGGAGCTGTTTTTT. The encoded protein is CASKGQGGTGELFF.

In regard to this clone: Other nucleotide sequences from this sample produce the same CDR3. The CDR3 DNA sequence: TGTGCCAGCAGTGAAATGCGGGACTATGGCTACACCTTC. Translating it yields CASSEMRDYGYTF. The V call is TRBV2, the J call TRBJ1-2, with D hard to call. This CDR3 is built from 13 residues. The V and J ends lost 2 bases and 3 bases respectively, with 7 bases between them. Germline V gene lookup returns CDR1 SNHLY and CDR2 FYNNEI.

This chain links TRBV21-1 with TRBJ2-7; the table assigns TRBD1, which was not confirmed against the DNA. TRBV21-1 is a known pseudogene. The CDR3 spans 15 residues. The CDR3 DNA reads as TGTGCCAGCAGCCGACGACAGGGAGTCTCCTACGAGCAGTACTTC. Its protein product is CASSRRQGVSYEQYF.

The CDR3 sequence is CASSLVRDRGSYEQYF. The CDR3, as DNA: TGTGCCAGCAGCTTAGTTCGGGACAGGGGGTCCTACGAGCAGTACTTC. The chain combines TRBV7-2 with TRBJ2-7, with 11 bases lining up with TRBD1. The V gene's germline CDR1 is SGHTA and CDR2 FQGNSA. This CDR3 has 16 residues. Losses at the gene ends were 1 base for V and 1 base for J; bases not matched to a gene: 3.

The rearrangement joins TRBV19 to TRBJ2-1; weak D call: TRBD2 (6 bases). This CDR3 region has 18 residues. CDR1 is LNHDA, CDR2 SQIVND, per germline (reference sequence). V was clipped by 7 bases and J by 8 bases, with 30 bases between them. The CDR3 protein is CASKHPRSGRDSSHEQFF. In nucleotides, the CDR3 is TGTGCCAGTAAACACCCCCGGAGCGGGCGGGACTCCTCGCATGAGCAGTTCTTC.